This T cell receptor beta chain was retrieved from a study of siplizumab effects on memory and regulatory T cells. Details on this clone: What it binds is not known.

Study results and caveats: A minor fraction of alloreactive clones, and no more, mapped to unstimulated subsets. The drug siplizumab significantly decreased the alloreactive sequences that could be traced to unstimulated CD4+ memory cells.

CDR3 size: 12 residues. Germline assignment: CDR1 LGHNA and CDR2 YNFKEQ. Between the trimmed V and J ends, which lost 7 bases and 9 bases, there was a span of 15 bases. Across three donor pairs, the naive, memory, effector memory and TEMRA subsets were sequenced without stimulation. Sequencing was performed with immunoSEQ multiplex PCR; in TCRdb, only in-frame clones are kept and a portion is missing. The table shows about 66,000 clones, with 90% to 98% occurring only once. The chain recombines TRBV4-2 with TRBJ1-1; D is ambiguous. Sample: naive CD8+ T cells sorted from blood. The clonotype was recovered from a human donor in good health. The CDR3 DNA reads TGTGCCAGCATTAGCGGCTCCGGCCAAGCTTTCTTT. Amino acid sequence: CASISGSGQAFF.